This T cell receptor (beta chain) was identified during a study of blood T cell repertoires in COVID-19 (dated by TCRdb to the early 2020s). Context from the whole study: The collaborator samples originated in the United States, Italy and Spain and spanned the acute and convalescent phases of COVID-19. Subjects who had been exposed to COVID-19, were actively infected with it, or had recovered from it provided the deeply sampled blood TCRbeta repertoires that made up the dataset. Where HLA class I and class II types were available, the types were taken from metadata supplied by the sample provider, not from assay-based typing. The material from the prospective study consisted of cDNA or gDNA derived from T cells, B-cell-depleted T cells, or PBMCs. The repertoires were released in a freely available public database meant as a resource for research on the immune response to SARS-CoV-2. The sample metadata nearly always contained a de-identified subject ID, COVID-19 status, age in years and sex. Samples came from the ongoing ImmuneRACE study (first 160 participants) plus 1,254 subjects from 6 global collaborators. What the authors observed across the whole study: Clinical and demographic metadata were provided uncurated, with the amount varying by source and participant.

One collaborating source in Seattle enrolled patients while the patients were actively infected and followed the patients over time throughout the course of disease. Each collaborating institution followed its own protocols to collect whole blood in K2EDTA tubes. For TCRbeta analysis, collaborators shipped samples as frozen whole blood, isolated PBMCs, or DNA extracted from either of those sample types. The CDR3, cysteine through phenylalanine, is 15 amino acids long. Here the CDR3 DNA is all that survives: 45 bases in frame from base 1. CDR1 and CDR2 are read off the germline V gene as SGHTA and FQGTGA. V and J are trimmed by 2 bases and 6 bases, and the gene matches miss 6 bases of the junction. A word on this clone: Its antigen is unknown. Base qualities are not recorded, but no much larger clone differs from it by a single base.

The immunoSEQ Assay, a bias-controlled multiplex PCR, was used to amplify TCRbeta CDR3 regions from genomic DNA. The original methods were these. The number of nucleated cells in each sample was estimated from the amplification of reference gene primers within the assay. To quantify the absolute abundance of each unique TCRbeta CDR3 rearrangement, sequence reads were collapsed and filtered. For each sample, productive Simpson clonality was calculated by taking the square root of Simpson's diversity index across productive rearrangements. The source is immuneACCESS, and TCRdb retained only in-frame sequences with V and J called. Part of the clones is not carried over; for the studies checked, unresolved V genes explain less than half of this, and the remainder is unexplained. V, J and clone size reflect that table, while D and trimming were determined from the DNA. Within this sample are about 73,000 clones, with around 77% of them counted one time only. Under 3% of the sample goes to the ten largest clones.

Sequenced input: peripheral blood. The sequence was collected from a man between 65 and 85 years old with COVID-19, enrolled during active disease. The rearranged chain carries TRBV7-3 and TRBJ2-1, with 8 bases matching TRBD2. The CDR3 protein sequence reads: CASSLGAGGFNEQFF. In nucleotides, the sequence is TGTGCCAGCAGCTTAGGGGCGGGAGGCTTCAATGAGCAGTTCTTC.